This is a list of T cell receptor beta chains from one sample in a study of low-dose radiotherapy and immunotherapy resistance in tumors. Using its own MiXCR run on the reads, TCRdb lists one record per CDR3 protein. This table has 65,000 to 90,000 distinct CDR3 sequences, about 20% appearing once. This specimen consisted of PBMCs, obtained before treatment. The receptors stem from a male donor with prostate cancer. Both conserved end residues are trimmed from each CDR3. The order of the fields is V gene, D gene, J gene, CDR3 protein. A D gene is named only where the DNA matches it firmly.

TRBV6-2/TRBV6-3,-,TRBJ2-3,ASGLGGYTDTQY
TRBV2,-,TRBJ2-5,ASSEYGGLQETQY
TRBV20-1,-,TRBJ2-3,SARERPPPQY
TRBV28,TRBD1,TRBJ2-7,ASRQWTGGAYEQY
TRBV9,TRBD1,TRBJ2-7,ASSAFRDSYEQY
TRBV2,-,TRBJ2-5,ASRGPQETQY
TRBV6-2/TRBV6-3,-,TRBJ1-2,ASSYLGLEEGYT
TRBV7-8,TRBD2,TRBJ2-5,ASSLGLMGSGVPPGETQY
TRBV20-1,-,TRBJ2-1,SARDRRVGGSRSYNEQF
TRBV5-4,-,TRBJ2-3,ASSPGGEGSPDTQY
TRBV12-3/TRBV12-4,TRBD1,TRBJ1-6,ASSSRTGVGSPLH
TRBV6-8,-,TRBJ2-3,ASSEFLTWTPSSTDTQY
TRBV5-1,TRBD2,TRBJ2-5,ASSLHTSGSRETQY
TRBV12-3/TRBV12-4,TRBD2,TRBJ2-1,ASCPGGSYNEQF
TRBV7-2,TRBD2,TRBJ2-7,ASSLDSGGTSYEQY
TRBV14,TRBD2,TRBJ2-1,ASSQPVAGGVNEQF
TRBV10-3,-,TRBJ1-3,AIFSGVVSSGNTIY
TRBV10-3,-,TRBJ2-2,ATWGHQNTGELF